The clone carrying this TCR beta chain came up a few times. cDNA molecules, individually, were tagged with unique molecular identifiers. TCRdb fed the 5' RACE reads into MiXCR, producing one record per CDR3 protein. The table includes some 48,000 distinct CDR3 sequences, roughly 13% detected once. This entry comes from a study of early T cells in non-severe SARS-CoV-2 infection. Study-wide background: Chains were unpaired, as sequencing was done on bulk RNA from unsorted whole blood.

Deletions cut 3 bases from V and 0 bases from J, with 11 bases between. Germline V gene sequence: CDR1 MNHEY, CDR2 SVGEGT. The CDR3 is 15 amino acids. The origin of this receptor is an adult who was a healthcare worker with PCR-confirmed SARS-CoV-2 infection or an uninfected control (not recorded which). V usage is TRBV6-2 or TRBV6-3 and J usage is TRBJ2-5, with D perhaps given as TRBD1 or TRBD2 (5 bases each). Specimen: whole blood. The CDR3 loop is CASSYRQGDQETQYF. Written as DNA, the CDR3 is TGTGCCAGCAGTTATAGGCAGGGAGACCAAGAGACCCAGTACTTC.